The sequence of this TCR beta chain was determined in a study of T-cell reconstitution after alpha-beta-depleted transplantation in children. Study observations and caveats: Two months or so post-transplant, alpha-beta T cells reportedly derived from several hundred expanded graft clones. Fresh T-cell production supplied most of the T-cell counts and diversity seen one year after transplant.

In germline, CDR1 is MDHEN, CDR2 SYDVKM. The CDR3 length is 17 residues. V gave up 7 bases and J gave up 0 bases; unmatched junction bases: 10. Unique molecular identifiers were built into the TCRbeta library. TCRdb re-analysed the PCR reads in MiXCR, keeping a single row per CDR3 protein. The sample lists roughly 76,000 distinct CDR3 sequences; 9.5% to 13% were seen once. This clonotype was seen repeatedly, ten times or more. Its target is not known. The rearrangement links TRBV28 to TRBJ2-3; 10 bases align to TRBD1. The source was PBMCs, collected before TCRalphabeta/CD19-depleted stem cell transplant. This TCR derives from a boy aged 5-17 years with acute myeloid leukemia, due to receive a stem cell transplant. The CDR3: CASTLGGTGVSTDTQYF. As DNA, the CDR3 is TGTGCCAGCACCTTAGGAGGGACAGGGGTTAGCACAGATACGCAGTATTTT.